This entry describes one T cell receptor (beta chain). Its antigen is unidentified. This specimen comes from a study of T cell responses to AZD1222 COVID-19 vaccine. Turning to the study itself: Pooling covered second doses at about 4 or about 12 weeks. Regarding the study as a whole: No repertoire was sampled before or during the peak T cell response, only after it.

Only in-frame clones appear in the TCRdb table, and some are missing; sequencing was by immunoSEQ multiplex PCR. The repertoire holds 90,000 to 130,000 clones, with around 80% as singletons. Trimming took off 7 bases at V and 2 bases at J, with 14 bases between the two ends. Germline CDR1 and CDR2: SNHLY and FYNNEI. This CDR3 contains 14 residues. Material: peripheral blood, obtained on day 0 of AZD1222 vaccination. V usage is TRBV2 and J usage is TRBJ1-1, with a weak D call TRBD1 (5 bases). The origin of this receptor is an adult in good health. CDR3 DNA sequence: TGTGCCAGCAACTTTCCCGACAGTAACACTGAAGCTTTCTTT. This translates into CASNFPDSNTEAFF.